These 12 T cell receptor beta chains share one sample of origin, sequenced in a study of blood T cell repertoires in COVID-19. Some clones are missing from TCRdb's copy, which holds only in-frame ones; the method was immunoSEQ multiplex PCR. The repertoire has about 110,000 clones, around 81% of them found once; the top ten carry roughly 4.1%. The specimen sequenced was peripheral blood. All receptors come from a woman between 65 and 79 years old with acute or convalescent COVID-19.

The chain carries TRBV28 and TRBJ2-7; 7 bases agree with TRBD1. This CDR3 is built from 15 residues. Per the germline V gene, CDR1 is MDHEN and CDR2 is SYDVKM. The V and J ends lost 6 bases and 0 bases, in that order; junction bases with no gene match: 8. The chain's CDR3 is CASSLGQAASYEQYF. The CDR3 nucleotides read TGTGCCAGCAGCCTCGGACAGGCCGCCTCCTACGAGCAGTACTTC.

This chain uses TRBV11-1 with TRBJ2-5, with a possible D match to TRBD1 (5 bases). The CDR3 runs 14 residues. The V gene's germline CDR1 is SGHAT and CDR2 FQDESV (reference sequence). V was trimmed by 5 bases and J by 2 bases, leaving 12 bases between them. DNA for the CDR3: TGTGCCAGCAGCCCTGGACGGACACAAGAGACCCAGTACTTC. Translated, it gives CASSPGRTQETQYF.

This chain joins TRBV6-6 and TRBJ1-5; 9 nucleotides align to TRBD1. The CDR3 covers 14 residues. In germline, CDR1 is MNHNY, CDR2 SVGAGI (reference sequence). V lost 4 bases to trimming and J lost 6 bases; unmatched junction nucleotides: 4. CDR3 loop: CASSLGTGSQPQHF. The CDR3 nucleotides read TGTGCCAGCAGTTTGGGGACAGGGAGTCAGCCCCAGCATTTT.

V is TRBV27 and J is TRBJ2-5, with 7 bases lining up with TRBD1. The tail of the sequence fits TRBJ2-7 better, so the J call may be wrong. The V gene's germline CDR1 is MNHEY and CDR2 SMNVEV (reference sequence). This CDR3 comprises 14 residues. CDR3 in amino acids: CASRTGTVSYEQYF. CDR3 coding DNA: TGTGCCAGCAGAACCGGGACAGTCTCCTACGAGCAGTACTTC.

The rearrangement joins TRBV5-1 to TRBJ2-5; 7 bases map to TRBD1. The CDR3 sequence is 14 residues long. Germline CDR1 reads SGHRS; CDR2 reads YFSETQ. J was trimmed by 2 bases and V by 2 bases; bases with no gene match: 3. CDR3 region: CASSFPGQQETQYF. The CDR3 DNA follows: TGCGCCAGCAGCTTTCCGGGACAGCAAGAGACCCAGTACTTC.

The V call is TRBV7-9, the J call TRBJ2-1, with TRBD1 matching over 12 bases. The CDR3 consists of 15 residues. Germline V gives CDR1 SEHNR, CDR2 FQNEAQ (reference sequence). V shed 1 base, J shed 8 bases, and the junction held 3 bases outside the gene matches. The CDR3 is CASSLGDRGHDEQFF. The CDR3 DNA reads TGTGCCAGCAGCTTAGGGGACAGGGGGCACGATGAGCAGTTCTTC.

The chain employs TRBV6-2 or TRBV6-3 and TRBJ2-1, with a tentative D call TRBD2 (6 bases). The ends were cut back, 2 bases at V and 4 bases at J, with 15 bases in the middle. From germline, CDR1 is MNHEY and CDR2 SVGEGT. There are 16 residues in the CDR3. The CDR3 sequence is CASSYPTRDSYNEQFF. The CDR3, as DNA: TGTGCCAGCAGTTACCCGACCCGGGACTCATACAATGAGCAGTTCTTC.

This chain connects TRBV28 to TRBJ2-7; 9 bases align to TRBD1. CDR1 and CDR2 from the germline V gene are MDHEN and SYDVKM. After removal of 8 bases from V and 0 bases from J, the junction contained 2 bases not matched to a gene. The CDR3 has 13 residues. In DNA form, the CDR3 reads TGTGCCAGCCGGGACAGGGACTCCTACGAGCAGTACGTC. This translates into CASRDRDSYEQYV.

This clone was detected only a few times. The rearrangement uses TRBV27 and TRBJ2-2; D gene ambiguous. Germline V CDR1 and CDR2: MNHEY, SMNVEV (reference sequence). CDR3 length: 12 residues. The germline V and J ends were trimmed by 8 bases and 6 bases, with 10 bases remaining between them. In DNA, the CDR3 is TGTGCCAGCTTGACTCTCTCCGGGGAGCTGTTTTTT. Its translation: CASLTLSGELFF.

The chain recombines TRBV5-1 with TRBJ1-3; TRBD1 aligns across 7 bases. V trimming: 4 bases; J trimming: 4 bases; junction bases outside the gene matches: 5. Germline loops: CDR1 SGHRS, CDR2 YFSETQ. CDR3 size: 14 residues. The CDR3 DNA is TGCGCCAGCAGCACAGACAGGGACGGAAACACCATATATTTT. It is translated as CASSTDRDGNTIYF.

The chain is built from TRBV6-5 and TRBJ1-5; no clear D. Trimming cost V 6 bases and J 4 bases, with 10 bases left between them. The length of the CDR3 is 13 residues. Germline CDR1 MNHEY, CDR2 SVGAGI. The CDR3: CASSSRENQPQHF. In nucleotides, the CDR3 is TGTGCCAGCAGCTCTCGAGAAAATCAGCCCCAGCATTTT.

This chain joins TRBV20-1 and TRBJ2-1, with D unresolved. CDR3 length: 11 residues. Germline CDR1 DFQATT, CDR2 SNEGSKA (reference sequence). V was cut by 4 bases and J by 6 bases, with 7 bases left in between. The CDR3 region is CSATLSNEQFF. For the CDR3, the DNA is TGCAGTGCTACCCTTTCCAATGAGCAGTTCTTC.